Presented here are 25 T cell receptor beta chains from one specimen sequenced in a study of cytomegalovirus exposure and HLA in healthy donors. PCR primers comprised 60 Vbeta and 13 Jbeta primers. TCRdb keeps only in-frame clones here, not all; method: immunoSEQ multiplex PCR. The sample lists approximately 190,000 clones; around 88% were seen once. The sample was PBMCs. These receptors were obtained from a man in his forties in good health and CMV-seropositive.

The chain combines TRBV7-3 with TRBJ2-1, with 11 bases aligning to TRBD1. The CDR3 extends over 16 amino acids. Looked up from germline, CDR1 is SGHTA and CDR2 is FQGTGA. J lost 5 bases, V lost 3 bases, and 6 bases had no gene match. The CDR3 loop reads CASSFRTGGPNNEQFF. CDR3 sequence (DNA): TGTGCCAGCAGCTTTCGGACAGGGGGCCCAAACAATGAGCAGTTCTTC.

The chain combines TRBV29-1 with TRBJ2-7; weak D call: TRBD1 (5 bases). V was cut by 6 bases and J by 6 bases, with 27 bases left in between. The CDR3 is 16 amino acids. Germline loops: CDR1 SQVTM, CDR2 ANQGSEA. CDR3 protein: CSVSGHPDNLRGEQYF. CDR3 nucleotide sequence: TGCAGCGTGTCCGGACATCCTGATAACTTACGAGGCGAGCAGTACTTC.

The chain is built from TRBV25-1 and TRBJ1-1; 8 positions agree with TRBD1. In germline, CDR1 is MGHDK, CDR2 SYGVNS. V shed 7 bases, J shed 4 bases, and the junction held 11 bases outside the gene matches. The CDR3 spans 15 residues. This CDR3 reads CASTDDRGGGTEAFF. The CDR3 DNA is TGTGCCAGCACAGACGACAGGGGAGGGGGCACTGAAGCTTTCTTT.

This clone has only a few counts. This sequence joins TRBV5-1 and TRBJ2-3, with 7 bases aligning to TRBD2. The CDR3 sequence is 14 residues long. The V gene's germline CDR1 is SGHRS and CDR2 YFSETQ. After removal of 8 bases from V and 3 bases from J, the junction contained 9 bases not matched to a gene. The CDR3 loop reads CASRSWGGTDTQYF. In DNA form, the CDR3 reads TGCGCCAGTCGTTCCTGGGGGGGGACAGATACGCAGTATTTT.

The gene calls are TRBV4-3 and TRBJ2-1; D is perhaps TRBD1 (6 bases). The CDR3 totals 17 residues. Germline V CDR1 and CDR2: LGHNA, YSLEER. V dropped 4 bases and J dropped 0 bases, with 16 bases sitting between them. CDR3 DNA: TGCGCCAGCAGCCGGCAGGGGCTTCCGAGCTCCTACAATGAGCAGTTCTTC. It codes for CASSRQGLPSSYNEQFF.

The gene calls are TRBV27 and TRBJ2-3, with 10 bases matching TRBD2. The CDR3 totals 13 residues. V shed 7 bases and J 6 bases; nucleotides not matched to a gene: 4. Germline V gene sequence: CDR1 MNHEY, CDR2 SMNVEV (reference sequence). This CDR3 reads CASMASGSDTQYF. The DNA of the CDR3 is TGTGCCAGCATGGCTAGCGGGAGCGATACGCAGTATTTT.

This sequence joins TRBV5-1 and TRBJ2-1; 14 nucleotides line up with TRBD2. CDR3 size: 16 residues. Trimming took 3 bases from V and 8 from J; bases not matched to a gene: 7. Germline V gives CDR1 SGHRS, CDR2 YFSETQ. The CDR3 loop is CASSSGTSGGGDEQFF. CDR3 nucleotide sequence: TGCGCCAGCAGCTCCGGGACTAGCGGGGGAGGGGATGAGCAGTTCTTC.

This clone appeared once. V usage is TRBV6-5 and J usage is TRBJ2-5; no reliable D call. CDR3 size: 13 residues. Germline-derived CDR1 and CDR2 are MNHEY and SVGAGI. Trimming took 7 bases from V and 1 from J, leaving 10 bases between them. CDR3 sequence reads: CASTPTGQETQYF. The CDR3 DNA reads TGTGCCAGCACCCCAACGGGCCAAGAGACCCAGTACTTC.

The chain carries TRBV2 and TRBJ1-2; D gene ambiguous. The CDR3 consists of 15 residues. The germline CDR1 and CDR2 sequences are SNHLY and FYNNEI. V shed 1 base and J shed 2 bases, with 11 bases lying between them. Here the CDR3 DNA reads TGTGCCAGCAGTGAAGGGTCAGGCCGAAACTATGGCTACACCTTC. It specifies CASSEGSGRNYGYTF.

This clone was counted only a few times. Compared with germline, one end of the junction differs, possibly owing to a read error. The chain is built from TRBV6-1 and TRBJ1-1; possible D gene TRBD1, 6 bases. The CDR3 covers 15 residues. Germline V lookup: CDR1 MNHNS, CDR2 SASEGT. CDR3 sequence (DNA): TGTGCCAGCATTGAAGGGACACTAAAGAGGACTGAAGCTTTCTTT. Protein: CASIEGTLKRTEAFF.

The genes are TRBV6-4 and TRBJ2-5; TRBD2 matches 9 bases. The germline CDR1 and CDR2 sequences are MRHNA and SNTAGT. V lost 3 bases and J lost 2; bases outside the gene matches: 4. The CDR3 has 15 residues. This chain's CDR3 is CASSEWLAGQETQYF. Written as DNA, the CDR3 is TGTGCCAGCAGTGAGTGGCTAGCGGGACAAGAGACCCAGTACTTC.

In regard to this clone: Germline is not matched at one junction end, which may reflect a read error. The chain uses TRBV7-8 and TRBJ2-7, with D possibly being TRBD2 (6 bases). Germline-derived CDR1 and CDR2 are SGHVS and FQNEAQ. This CDR3 comprises 13 residues. The chain's CDR3 is CDSSSLGGYEQYF. The CDR3 nucleotides read TGTGACAGCAGCTCCTTGGGAGGATACGAGCAGTACTTC.

Only a few counts were recorded for this clone. The chain links TRBV30 to TRBJ2-5; D not certain. CDR1 and CDR2 from the germline V gene are GTSNPN and SVGIG (reference sequence). The CDR3 is made up of 12 amino acids. The V and J ends lost 4 bases and 0 bases respectively, with 6 bases between them. The DNA for the CDR3 is TGTGCCTGGAACGGTAACCAAGAGACCCAGTACTTC. Residues: CAWNGNQETQYF.

Notes on this clone: At one boundary the junction diverges from the germline segment, which might be a read error. The V call is TRBV7-9, the J call TRBJ2-7; a weak D match, TRBD2 (5 bases). The length of the CDR3 is 11 residues. Looked up from germline, CDR1 is SEHNR and CDR2 is FQNEAQ (reference sequence). CDR3 coding DNA: TGTTCCAGCAGCAATCCGGGGGAGCAGTACTTC. Translating gives CSSSNPGEQYF.

The rearrangement links TRBV27 to TRBJ2-1, with 7 bases that match TRBD1. Trimming cost V 3 bases and J 7 bases; bases outside gene matches: 3. This CDR3 has 13 residues. Germline V CDR1 and CDR2: MNHEY, SMNVEV (reference sequence). Here the CDR3 DNA reads TGTGCCAGCAGTTTGAGGGGGCATAATGAGCAGTTCTTC. This encodes CASSLRGHNEQFF.

V is TRBV6-5 and J is TRBJ2-7, with 8 bases matching TRBD2. V lost 3 bases to trimming and J lost 4 bases; unmatched junction nucleotides: 11. In germline, CDR1 is MNHEY, CDR2 SVGAGI. There are 16 residues in the CDR3. The CDR3 loop is CASSYSGTRSPYEQYF. CDR3 sequence (DNA): TGTGCCAGCAGTTATTCCGGGACTAGAAGCCCTTACGAGCAGTACTTC.

The V and J genes are TRBV27 and TRBJ1-4; D uncertain. The CDR3 loop spans 14 amino acids. CDR1 and CDR2 from the germline V gene are MNHEY and SMNVEV (reference sequence). The V and J ends lost 5 bases and 0 bases respectively, with 7 bases between them. In DNA form, the CDR3 reads TGTGCCAGCAGTCCTTTTGCAACTAATGAAAAACTGTTTTTT. As protein: CASSPFATNEKLFF.

CDR3 amino acids: CASSDEGRYEQYF. The CDR3 DNA is TGTGCCAGCAGTGATGAGGGGAGGTACGAGCAGTACTTC. The chain carries TRBV2 and TRBJ2-7, with D tentatively TRBD2 (6 bases). CDR3 length: 13 residues. V lost 3 bases, J lost 4 bases, and 10 bases lay in between. In germline, CDR1 is SNHLY, CDR2 FYNNEI. The variable domain in full, completed from reference TRBV2 and TRBJ2-7, reads EPEVTQTPSHQVTQMGQEVILRCVPISNHLYFYWYRQILGQKVEFLVSFYNNEISEKSEIFDDQFSVERPDGSNFTLKIRSTKLEDSAMYFCASSDEGRYEQYFGPGTRLTVT.

V gene TRBV6-1 combines with J gene TRBJ2-7; 7 bases are a match to TRBD1. This CDR3 is 14 amino acids long. In germline, CDR1 is MNHNS, CDR2 SASEGT. After removal of 6 bases from V and 3 bases from J, the junction contained 8 bases not matched to a gene. CDR3 in DNA: TGTGCCAGCAGCAGACAGGGTACTGACTACGAGCAGTACTTC. Translated, it gives CASSRQGTDYEQYF.

The chain couples TRBV19 to TRBJ1-1; perhaps TRBD1 as D (5 bases). The V gene's germline CDR1 is LNHDA and CDR2 SQIVND (reference sequence). The CDR3 has 12 amino acids. The V and J ends lost 8 bases and 1 base respectively, with 8 bases between them. CDR3 sequence: CASRGGNTEAFF. CDR3 nucleotide sequence: TGTGCCAGTCGGGGGGGGAACACTGAAGCTTTCTTT.

This clone was detected only a few times. The rearrangement links TRBV27 to TRBJ2-7, with D possibly matching TRBD2 (5 bases). This CDR3 region has 14 residues. Trimming removed 2 bases at V and 4 bases at J, with 12 bases between. The V gene's germline CDR1 is MNHEY and CDR2 SMNVEV (reference sequence). The CDR3 coding sequence is TGTGCCAGCAGTTTACGGGGTACAATATACGAGCAGTACTTC. Translated: CASSLRGTIYEQYF.

The chain recombines TRBV21-1 with TRBJ2-2; TRBD2 is the table's D call and was not checked against the DNA. TRBV21-1 is noted as a pseudogene. The CDR3 is 19 residues long. The CDR3 DNA follows: TGTGCCAGCAGCAAAGGGTTAAAGGGGATAGCGGGAAGAAGCGGGGAGCTGTTTTTT. Translation gives CASSKGLKGIAGRSGELFF.

The chain joins TRBV28 to TRBJ2-7; D is possibly TRBD1 (8 bases). There are 16 residues in the CDR3. The V end was cut by 7 bases, the J end by 3 bases, with 22 bases between. In germline, CDR1 is MDHEN, CDR2 SYDVKM. The CDR3 spells CASNTGGGLTHYEQYF. In nucleotides, the CDR3 is TGTGCCAGCAACACAGGGGGGGGCTTAACTCACTACGAGCAGTACTTC.

The V call is TRBV10-3, the J call TRBJ2-3, with a tentative D call TRBD1 (5 bases). The CDR3 runs to 15 residues. V dropped 0 bases and J dropped 0 bases, with 7 bases sitting between them. CDR1 ENHRY and CDR2 SYGVKD come from the germline V gene. The CDR3 nucleotides read TGTGCCATCAGTGAGTCAGGGGTTAGCACAGATACGCAGTATTTT. It translates to CAISESGVSTDTQYF.

This clone was detected a few times. This chain connects TRBV11-1 to TRBJ2-1; tentative D call: TRBD1 (5 bases). The germline V gene encodes CDR1 SGHAT and CDR2 FQDESV (reference sequence). The CDR3 has 15 amino acids. Trimming removed 0 bases from V and 5 bases from J, with 11 bases in between. DNA for the CDR3: TGTGCCAGCAGCTTAGCGAGGAGACAGAACAATGAGCAGTTCTTC. Translating it yields CASSLARRQNNEQFF.